This TCR beta chain was recovered during a study of blood T cell repertoires in COVID-19. Study at large: The study drew acute and convalescent COVID-19 samples from the United States, Italy and Spain.

In the original workflow: Estimation of nucleated cell counts was performed using reference gene primer amplification. Repertoires were generated with immunoSEQ multiplex PCR, while TCRdb's copy carries only in-frame clones and drops some. The V and J calls and the clone size are those of that table, but D and trimming were determined from the DNA. The repertoire holds about 160,000 clones, with 92% as singletons. This CDR3 has 18 amino acids. CDR1 is MNHEY and CDR2 is SVGEGT in the germline V gene. V lost 2 bases and J lost 6, with 24 bases in between. Enrolment of Seattle patients took place during active infection, and they were followed longitudinally.

The chain couples TRBV6-2 or TRBV6-3 to TRBJ2-3, with D possibly TRBD2 on 6 matching bases. The sequence was collected from a man aged 25-45 years with COVID-19, enrolled during active disease. Sequenced input: peripheral blood. DNA of the CDR3: TGTGCCAGCAGTTACCAACAGACTAGTCCGATCCCCGGGGATACGCAGTATTTT. Translation: CASSYQQTSPIPGDTQYF.